This T cell receptor beta chain is from a study of CD8 T cells in Susac syndrome. Study results and caveats: Susac CD8+ clonal expansion peaked in TEMRA cells and active patients.

A remark on this clonotype: Its matching antigen is unknown.

CDR3 length equals 16 residues. After removal of 2 bases from V and 0 bases from J, the junction contained 4 bases not matched to a gene. Germline V CDR1 and CDR2: SGHRS, YFSETQ. Sequencing of TCR beta covered CD8+ and CD4+ T cells obtained from blood. The CD8+ and CD4+ T cells were isolated magnetically using a negative isolation approach, whereas the TEMRA cells were enriched by FACS. cDNA came from approximately 0.5 to 1 ug RNA primed by random hexamers. With immunoSEQ multiplex PCR, TCR beta CDR3 was amplified across 54 Vbeta and 13 Jbeta. Via MiXCR, TCRdb re-called the immunoSEQ multiplex PCR reads, giving one row per CDR3 protein. The table includes approximately 190,000 distinct CDR3 sequences, approximately 95% detected once.

Sequenced input: CD8+ T cells from PBMCs. The TCR sequence derives from a human donor with Susac syndrome. This chain connects TRBV5-1 to TRBJ2-2; 7 bases are shared with TRBD1. CDR3 loop: CASSLGGAANTGELFF. In DNA form, the CDR3 reads TGCGCCAGCAGCTTAGGGGGCGCAGCGAACACCGGGGAGCTGTTTTTT.